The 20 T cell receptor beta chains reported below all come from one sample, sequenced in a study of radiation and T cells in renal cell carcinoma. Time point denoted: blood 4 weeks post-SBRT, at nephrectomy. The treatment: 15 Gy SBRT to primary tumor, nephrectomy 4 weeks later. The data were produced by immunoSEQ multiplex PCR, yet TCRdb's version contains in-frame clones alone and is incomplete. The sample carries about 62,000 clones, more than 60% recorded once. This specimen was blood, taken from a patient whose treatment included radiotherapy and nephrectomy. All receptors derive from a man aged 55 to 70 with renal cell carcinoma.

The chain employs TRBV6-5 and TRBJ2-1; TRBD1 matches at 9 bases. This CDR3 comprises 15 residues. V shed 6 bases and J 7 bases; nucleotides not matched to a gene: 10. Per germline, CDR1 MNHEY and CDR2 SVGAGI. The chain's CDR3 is CASRGQGQRWNEQFF. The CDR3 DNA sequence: TGTGCCAGCAGGGGACAGGGACAAAGGTGGAATGAGCAGTTCTTC.

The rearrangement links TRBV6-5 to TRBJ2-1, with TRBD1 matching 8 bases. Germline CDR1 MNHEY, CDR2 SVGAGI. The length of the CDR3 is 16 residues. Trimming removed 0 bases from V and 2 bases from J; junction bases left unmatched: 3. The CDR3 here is CASSYSDRGPYNEQFF. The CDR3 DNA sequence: TGTGCCAGCAGTTACTCCGACAGGGGCCCCTACAATGAGCAGTTCTTC.

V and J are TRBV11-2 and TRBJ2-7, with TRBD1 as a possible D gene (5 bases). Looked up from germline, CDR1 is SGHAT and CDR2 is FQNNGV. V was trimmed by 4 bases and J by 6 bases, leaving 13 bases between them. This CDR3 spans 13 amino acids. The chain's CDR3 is CASSWQGLGEQYV. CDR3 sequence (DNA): TGTGCCAGCAGCTGGCAGGGCCTTGGCGAGCAGTACGTC.

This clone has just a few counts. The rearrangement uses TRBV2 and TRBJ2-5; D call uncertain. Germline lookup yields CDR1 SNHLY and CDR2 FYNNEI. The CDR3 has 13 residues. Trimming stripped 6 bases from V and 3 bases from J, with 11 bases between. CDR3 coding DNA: TGTGCCAGCAGCGCAGACGTTGAAGAGACCCAGTACTTC. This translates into CASSADVEETQYF.

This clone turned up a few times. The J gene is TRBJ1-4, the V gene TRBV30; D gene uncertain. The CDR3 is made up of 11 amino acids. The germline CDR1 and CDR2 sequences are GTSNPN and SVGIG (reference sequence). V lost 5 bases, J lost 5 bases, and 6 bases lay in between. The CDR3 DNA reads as TGTGCCTGGGCCCTCAATGAAAAACTGTTTTTT. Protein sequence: CAWALNEKLFF.

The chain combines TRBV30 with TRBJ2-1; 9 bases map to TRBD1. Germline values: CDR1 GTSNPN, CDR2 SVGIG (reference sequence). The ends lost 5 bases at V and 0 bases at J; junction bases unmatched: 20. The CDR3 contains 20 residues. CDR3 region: CAWRATRDRDLLRSYNEQFF. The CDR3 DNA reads TGTGCCTGGCGGGCCACCCGGGACAGGGACCTATTACGCTCCTACAATGAGCAGTTCTTC.

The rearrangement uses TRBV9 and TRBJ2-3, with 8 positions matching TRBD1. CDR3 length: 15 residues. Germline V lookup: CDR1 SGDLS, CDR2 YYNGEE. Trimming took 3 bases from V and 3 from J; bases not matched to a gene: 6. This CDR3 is CASSEPGGLTDTQYF. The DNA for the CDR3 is TGTGCCAGCAGCGAACCAGGGGGCTTGACAGATACGCAGTATTTT.

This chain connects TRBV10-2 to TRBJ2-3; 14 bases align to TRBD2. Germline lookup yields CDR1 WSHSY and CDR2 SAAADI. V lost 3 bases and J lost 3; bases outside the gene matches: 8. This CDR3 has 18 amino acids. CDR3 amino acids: CASSDPGLAGEATDTQYF. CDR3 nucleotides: TGCGCCAGCAGTGACCCGGGACTAGCGGGAGAAGCGACAGATACGCAGTATTTT.

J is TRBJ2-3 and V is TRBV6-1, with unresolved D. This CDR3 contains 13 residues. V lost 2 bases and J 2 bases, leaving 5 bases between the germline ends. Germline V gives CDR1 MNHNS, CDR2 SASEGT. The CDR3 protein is CASSESTTDTQYF. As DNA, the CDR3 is TGTGCCAGCAGTGAAAGTACCACAGATACGCAGTATTTT.

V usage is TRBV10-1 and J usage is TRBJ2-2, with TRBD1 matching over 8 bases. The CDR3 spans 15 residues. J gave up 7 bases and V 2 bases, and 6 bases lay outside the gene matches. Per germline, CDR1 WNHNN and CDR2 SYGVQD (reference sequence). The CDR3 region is CASSEDRGSHGELFF. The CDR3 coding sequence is TGCGCCAGCAGTGAGGACAGGGGTTCCCACGGGGAGCTGTTTTTT.

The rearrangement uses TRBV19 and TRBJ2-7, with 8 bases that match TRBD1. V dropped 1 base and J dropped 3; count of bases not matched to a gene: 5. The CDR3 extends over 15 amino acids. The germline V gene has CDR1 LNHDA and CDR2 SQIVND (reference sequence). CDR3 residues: CASSIGTGSNYEQYF. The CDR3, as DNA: TGTGCCAGTAGTATAGGGACAGGGTCCAACTACGAGCAGTACTTC.

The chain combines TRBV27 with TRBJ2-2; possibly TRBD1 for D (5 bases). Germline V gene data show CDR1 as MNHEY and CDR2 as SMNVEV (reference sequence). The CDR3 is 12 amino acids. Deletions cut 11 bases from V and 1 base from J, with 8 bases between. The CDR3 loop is CAADRNTGELFF. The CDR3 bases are TGTGCCGCCGACAGGAACACCGGGGAGCTGTTTTTT.

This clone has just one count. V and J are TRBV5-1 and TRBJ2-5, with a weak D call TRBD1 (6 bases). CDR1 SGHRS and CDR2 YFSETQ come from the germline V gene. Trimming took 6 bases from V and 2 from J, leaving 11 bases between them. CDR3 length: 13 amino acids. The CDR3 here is CASKTGQQETQYF. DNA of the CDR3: TGCGCCAGCAAGACCGGACAGCAAGAGACCCAGTACTTC. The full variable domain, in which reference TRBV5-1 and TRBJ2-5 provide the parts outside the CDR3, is KAGVTQTPRYLIKTRGQQVTLSCSPISGHRSVSWYQQTPGQGLQFLFEYFSETQRNKGNFPGRFSGRQFSNSRSEMNVSTLELGDSALYLCASKTGQQETQYFGPGTRLLVL.

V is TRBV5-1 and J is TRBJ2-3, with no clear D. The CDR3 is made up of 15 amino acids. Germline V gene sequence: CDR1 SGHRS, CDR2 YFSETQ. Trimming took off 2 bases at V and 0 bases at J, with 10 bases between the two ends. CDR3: CASSFTASSTDTQYF. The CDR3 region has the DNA TGCGCCAGCAGCTTCACCGCCTCTAGCACAGATACGCAGTATTTT.

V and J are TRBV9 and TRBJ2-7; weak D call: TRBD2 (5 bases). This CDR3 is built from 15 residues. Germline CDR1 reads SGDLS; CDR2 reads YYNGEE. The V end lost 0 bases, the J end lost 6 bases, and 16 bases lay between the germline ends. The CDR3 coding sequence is TGTGCCAGCAGCGTAGGTTTAGCGAGGATCGCCGAGCAGTACTTC. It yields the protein CASSVGLARIAEQYF.

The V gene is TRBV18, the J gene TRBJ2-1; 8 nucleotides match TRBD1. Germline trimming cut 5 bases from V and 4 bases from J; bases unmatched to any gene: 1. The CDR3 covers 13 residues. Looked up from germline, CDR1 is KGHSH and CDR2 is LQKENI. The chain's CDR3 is CASSGTGYNEQFF. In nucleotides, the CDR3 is TGTGCCAGCTCAGGGACAGGTTACAATGAGCAGTTCTTC.

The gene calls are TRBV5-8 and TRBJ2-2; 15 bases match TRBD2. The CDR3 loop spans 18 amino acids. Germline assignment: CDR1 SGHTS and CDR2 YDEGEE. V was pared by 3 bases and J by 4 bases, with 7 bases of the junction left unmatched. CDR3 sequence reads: CASSSTGLAGGGTGELFF. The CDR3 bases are TGTGCCAGCAGCTCGACAGGACTAGCGGGAGGGGGCACCGGGGAGCTGTTTTTT.

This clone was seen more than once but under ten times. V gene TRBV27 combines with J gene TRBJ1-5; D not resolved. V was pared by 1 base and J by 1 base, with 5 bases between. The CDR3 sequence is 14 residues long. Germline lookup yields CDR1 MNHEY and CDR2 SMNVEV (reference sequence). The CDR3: CASSLFGSNQPQHF. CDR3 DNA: TGTGCCAGCAGTTTATTTGGCAGCAATCAGCCCCAGCATTTT.

The CDR3 spells CASSLLAGGHGEQFF. The CDR3 DNA reads TGTGCCAGCAGCCTTTTAGCGGGGGGGCATGGTGAGCAGTTCTTC. This chain connects TRBV9 to TRBJ2-1, with TRBD2 matching over 11 bases. Germline CDR1 is SGDLS and CDR2 is YYNGEE. V was pared by 4 bases and J by 9 bases, with 9 bases of the junction left unmatched. CDR3 length: 15 residues.

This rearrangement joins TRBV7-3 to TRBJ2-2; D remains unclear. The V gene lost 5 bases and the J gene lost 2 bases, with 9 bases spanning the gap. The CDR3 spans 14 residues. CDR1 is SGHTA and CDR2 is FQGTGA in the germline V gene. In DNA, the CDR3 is TGTGCCAGCAGCCCCGGACCTAACACCGGGGAGCTGTTTTTT. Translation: CASSPGPNTGELFF.